The clone carrying this T cell receptor (beta chain) was counted at least ten times. Its antigen is undetermined. Each CDR3 protein is one row after TCRdb ran MiXCR on the 5' RACE reads. The sample carries roughly 250,000 distinct CDR3 sequences, roughly 8.6% recorded once. The sample comes from a study of CD8 T cells in ankylosing spondylitis. The CDR3 loop spans 16 amino acids. Per germline, CDR1 ENHRY and CDR2 SYGVKD. The V gene lost 1 base and the J gene lost 7 bases, with 17 bases spanning the gap. Study-level results: Significant enrichment of disease-linked clones was reported in matched ankylosing spondylitis synovial fluid. There was a TCR beta motif, made of 7 or 8 highly homologous variants, that appeared characteristic of ankylosing spondylitis blood.

The chain combines TRBV10-3 with TRBJ2-1; D call uncertain. Sequencing was carried out using blood, either unsorted or a sorted T cell fraction (not recorded which). The clonotype was recovered from a male donor with ankylosing spondylitis or in good health (not recorded which). Here the CDR3 DNA reads TGTGCCATCAGTGAGTGGGTCGGGTCCCTAGAGAATGAGCAGTTCTTC. It yields the protein CAISEWVGSLENEQFF.